This TCR beta chain is from a study of blood T cell repertoires in COVID-19. At the level of the study: Whether acute or convalescent, the COVID-19 samples came from the United States, Italy and Spain.

Germline values: CDR1 MNHEY, CDR2 SVGEGT. V dropped 5 bases and J dropped 0; count of bases not matched to a gene: 5. This CDR3 has 18 residues. Clones were read by immunoSEQ multiplex PCR, and TCRdb kept only the in-frame ones, dropping some. The sample carries roughly 330,000 clones, about 82% recorded once. The clonotype comes from a woman in her forties or fifties with acute or convalescent COVID-19. Sequencing was carried out using peripheral blood. The rearrangement joins TRBV6-2 or TRBV6-3 to TRBJ2-2; 14 nucleotides agree with TRBD2. For the CDR3, the DNA is TGTGCCAGCAGTATCCGACTAGCGGGAGGGTCGAACACCGGGGAGCTGTTTTTT. Its translation: CASSIRLAGGSNTGELFF.